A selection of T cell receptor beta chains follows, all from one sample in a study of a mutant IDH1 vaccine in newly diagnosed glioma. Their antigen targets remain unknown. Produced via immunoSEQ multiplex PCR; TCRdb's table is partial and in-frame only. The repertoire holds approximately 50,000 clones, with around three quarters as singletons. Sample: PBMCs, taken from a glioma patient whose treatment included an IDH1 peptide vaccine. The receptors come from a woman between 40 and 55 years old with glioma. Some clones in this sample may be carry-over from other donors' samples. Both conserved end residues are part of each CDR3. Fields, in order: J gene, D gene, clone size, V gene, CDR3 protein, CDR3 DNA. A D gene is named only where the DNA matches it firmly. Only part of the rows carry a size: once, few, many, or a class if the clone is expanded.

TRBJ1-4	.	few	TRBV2	CASSSAGKLFF	TGTGCCAGCAGCTCGGCGGGAAAACTGTTTTTT
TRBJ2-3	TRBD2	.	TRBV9	CASSLSGAPTDTQYF	TGTGCCAGCAGCCTTAGCGGGGCTCCCACAGATACGCAGTATTTT
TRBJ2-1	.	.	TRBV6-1	CASSDGTDLNEQFF	TGTGCCAGCAGTGACGGGACGGACCTCAATGAGCAGTTCTTC
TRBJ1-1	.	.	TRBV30	CAWSAGLRGGTEAFF	TGTGCCTGGAGTGCGGGCTTGAGGGGTGGAACTGAAGCTTTCTTT
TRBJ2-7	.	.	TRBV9	CASSVGLGGSYSYEQYF	TGTGCCAGCAGCGTAGGGTTGGGCGGGTCTTACTCCTACGAGCAGTACTTC
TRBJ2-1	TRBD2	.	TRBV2	CASSEAGLAGGKSEQFF	TGTGCCAGCAGTGAAGCGGGACTAGCGGGGGGGAAGTCCGAGCAGTTCTTC
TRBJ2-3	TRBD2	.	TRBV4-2	CASSQSLAGGTDTQYF	TGTGCCAGCAGCCAATCACTAGCGGGGGGCACAGATACGCAGTATTTT
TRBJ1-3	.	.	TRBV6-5	CASSLGGSGNTIYF	TGTGCCAGCAGCTTGGGGGGGTCTGGAAACACCATATATTTT
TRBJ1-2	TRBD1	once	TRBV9	CASNENRGGNYGYTF	TGTGCCAGCAACGAAAACAGGGGGGGAAACTATGGCTACACCTTC
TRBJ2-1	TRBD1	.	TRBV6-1	CASSETGYNEQFF	TGTGCCAGCAGTGAGACAGGGTACAATGAGCAGTTCTTC
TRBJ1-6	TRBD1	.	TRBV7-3	CASSLRRDRSKSPLHF	TGTGCCAGCAGCTTAAGACGGGACAGGAGCAAGTCACCCCTCCACTTT
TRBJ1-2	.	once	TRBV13	CASSLGRGGGYTF	TGTGCCAGCAGCTTAGGGCGGGGTGGTGGCTACACCTTC
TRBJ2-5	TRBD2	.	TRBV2	CASSAGTSGGSQETQYF	TGTGCCAGCAGTGCGGGTACTAGCGGGGGTTCCCAAGAGACCCAGTACTTC
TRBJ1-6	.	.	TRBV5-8	CASSSAYNSPLHF	TGTGCCAGCTCGTCGGCCTATAATTCACCCCTCCACTTT
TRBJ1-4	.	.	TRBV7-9	CASSFPLGYQDEKLFF	TGTGCCAGCAGCTTCCCCTTAGGGTACCAGGATGAAAAACTGTTTTTT
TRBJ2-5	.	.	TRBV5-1	CASSPSSGAGETQYF	TGCGCCAGCAGCCCCTCTTCTGGGGCGGGGGAGACCCAGTACTTC
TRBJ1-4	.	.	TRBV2	CASYSAGELFF	TGTGCCAGCTACTCGGCAGGGGAACTGTTTTTT
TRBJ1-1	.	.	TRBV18	CASSPDQEYTEAFF	TGTGCCAGCTCACCGGACCAGGAATACACTGAAGCTTTCTTT
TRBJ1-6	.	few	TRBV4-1	CASSQDRETPLHF	TGCGCCAGCAGCCAAGATAGGGAGACACCCCTCCACTTT
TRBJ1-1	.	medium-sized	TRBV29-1	CSAQPISNTEAFF	TGCAGCGCCCAGCCCATTTCGAACACTGAAGCTTTCTTT
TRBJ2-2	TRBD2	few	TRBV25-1	CASSDPAGGGGGELFF	TGTGCCAGCAGTGACCCCGCTGGGGGGGGAGGCGGGGAGCTGTTTTTT
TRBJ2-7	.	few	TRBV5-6	CASSLGTGVFYEQYF	TGTGCCAGCAGCTTGGGGACCGGAGTATTCTACGAGCAGTACTTC
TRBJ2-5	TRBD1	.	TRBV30	CAWSNRGRVRETQYF	TGTGCCTGGTCTAACAGGGGGCGAGTAAGAGAGACCCAGTACTTC
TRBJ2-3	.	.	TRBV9	CASSEGGTRSDTQYF	TGTGCCAGCAGCGAGGGGGGGACTCGTTCCGATACGCAGTATTTT
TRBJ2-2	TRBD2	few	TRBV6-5	CASSYGGGANTGELFF	TGTGCCAGCAGTTACGGCGGGGGGGCCAACACCGGGGAGCTGTTTTTT
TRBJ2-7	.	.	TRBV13	CASSSRDNSYEQYF	TGTGCCAGCAGCTCCCGGGACAACTCCTACGAGCAGTACTTC
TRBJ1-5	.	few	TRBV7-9	CASSLSSNQPQHF	TGTGCCAGCAGCTTATCCAGCAATCAGCCCCAGCATTTT
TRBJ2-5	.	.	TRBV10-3	CAISSIEETQYF	TGTGCCATCTCCTCCATCGAAGAGACCCAGTACTTC
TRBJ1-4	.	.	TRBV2	CASSLSSGSLGEKLFF	TGTGCCAGCAGTCTCAGTAGTGGGTCATTGGGTGAAAAACTGTTTTTT
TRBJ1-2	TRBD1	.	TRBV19	CASSYRGDGYTF	TGTGCCAGTAGCTACAGGGGAGATGGCTACACCTTC
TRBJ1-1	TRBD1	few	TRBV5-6	CASSPMTGKAEAFF	TGTGCCAGCAGCCCAATGACAGGGAAGGCTGAAGCTTTCTTT
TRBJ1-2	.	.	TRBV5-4	CASSFRESNYGYTF	TGTGCCAGCAGCTTCAGGGAATCTAACTATGGCTACACCTTC
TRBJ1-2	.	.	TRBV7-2	CASSLGPFYTF	TGTGCCAGCAGCTTAGGCCCGTTCTACACCTTC
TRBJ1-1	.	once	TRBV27	CASSIQGLGVNTEAFF	TGTGCCAGCAGTATCCAGGGGCTGGGTGTGAACACTGAAGCTTTCTTT
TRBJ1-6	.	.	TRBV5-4	CASSLRDTRTPLHF	TGTGCCAGCAGCCTAAGGGACACTAGGACACCCCTCCACTTT
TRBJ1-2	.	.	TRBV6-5	CASSYQGNYGYTF	TGTGCCAGCAGTTACCAGGGAAACTATGGCTACACCTTC
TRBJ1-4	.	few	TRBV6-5	CASSPMGGREKLFF	TGTGCCAGCAGTCCAATGGGGGGCCGTGAAAAACTGTTTTTT